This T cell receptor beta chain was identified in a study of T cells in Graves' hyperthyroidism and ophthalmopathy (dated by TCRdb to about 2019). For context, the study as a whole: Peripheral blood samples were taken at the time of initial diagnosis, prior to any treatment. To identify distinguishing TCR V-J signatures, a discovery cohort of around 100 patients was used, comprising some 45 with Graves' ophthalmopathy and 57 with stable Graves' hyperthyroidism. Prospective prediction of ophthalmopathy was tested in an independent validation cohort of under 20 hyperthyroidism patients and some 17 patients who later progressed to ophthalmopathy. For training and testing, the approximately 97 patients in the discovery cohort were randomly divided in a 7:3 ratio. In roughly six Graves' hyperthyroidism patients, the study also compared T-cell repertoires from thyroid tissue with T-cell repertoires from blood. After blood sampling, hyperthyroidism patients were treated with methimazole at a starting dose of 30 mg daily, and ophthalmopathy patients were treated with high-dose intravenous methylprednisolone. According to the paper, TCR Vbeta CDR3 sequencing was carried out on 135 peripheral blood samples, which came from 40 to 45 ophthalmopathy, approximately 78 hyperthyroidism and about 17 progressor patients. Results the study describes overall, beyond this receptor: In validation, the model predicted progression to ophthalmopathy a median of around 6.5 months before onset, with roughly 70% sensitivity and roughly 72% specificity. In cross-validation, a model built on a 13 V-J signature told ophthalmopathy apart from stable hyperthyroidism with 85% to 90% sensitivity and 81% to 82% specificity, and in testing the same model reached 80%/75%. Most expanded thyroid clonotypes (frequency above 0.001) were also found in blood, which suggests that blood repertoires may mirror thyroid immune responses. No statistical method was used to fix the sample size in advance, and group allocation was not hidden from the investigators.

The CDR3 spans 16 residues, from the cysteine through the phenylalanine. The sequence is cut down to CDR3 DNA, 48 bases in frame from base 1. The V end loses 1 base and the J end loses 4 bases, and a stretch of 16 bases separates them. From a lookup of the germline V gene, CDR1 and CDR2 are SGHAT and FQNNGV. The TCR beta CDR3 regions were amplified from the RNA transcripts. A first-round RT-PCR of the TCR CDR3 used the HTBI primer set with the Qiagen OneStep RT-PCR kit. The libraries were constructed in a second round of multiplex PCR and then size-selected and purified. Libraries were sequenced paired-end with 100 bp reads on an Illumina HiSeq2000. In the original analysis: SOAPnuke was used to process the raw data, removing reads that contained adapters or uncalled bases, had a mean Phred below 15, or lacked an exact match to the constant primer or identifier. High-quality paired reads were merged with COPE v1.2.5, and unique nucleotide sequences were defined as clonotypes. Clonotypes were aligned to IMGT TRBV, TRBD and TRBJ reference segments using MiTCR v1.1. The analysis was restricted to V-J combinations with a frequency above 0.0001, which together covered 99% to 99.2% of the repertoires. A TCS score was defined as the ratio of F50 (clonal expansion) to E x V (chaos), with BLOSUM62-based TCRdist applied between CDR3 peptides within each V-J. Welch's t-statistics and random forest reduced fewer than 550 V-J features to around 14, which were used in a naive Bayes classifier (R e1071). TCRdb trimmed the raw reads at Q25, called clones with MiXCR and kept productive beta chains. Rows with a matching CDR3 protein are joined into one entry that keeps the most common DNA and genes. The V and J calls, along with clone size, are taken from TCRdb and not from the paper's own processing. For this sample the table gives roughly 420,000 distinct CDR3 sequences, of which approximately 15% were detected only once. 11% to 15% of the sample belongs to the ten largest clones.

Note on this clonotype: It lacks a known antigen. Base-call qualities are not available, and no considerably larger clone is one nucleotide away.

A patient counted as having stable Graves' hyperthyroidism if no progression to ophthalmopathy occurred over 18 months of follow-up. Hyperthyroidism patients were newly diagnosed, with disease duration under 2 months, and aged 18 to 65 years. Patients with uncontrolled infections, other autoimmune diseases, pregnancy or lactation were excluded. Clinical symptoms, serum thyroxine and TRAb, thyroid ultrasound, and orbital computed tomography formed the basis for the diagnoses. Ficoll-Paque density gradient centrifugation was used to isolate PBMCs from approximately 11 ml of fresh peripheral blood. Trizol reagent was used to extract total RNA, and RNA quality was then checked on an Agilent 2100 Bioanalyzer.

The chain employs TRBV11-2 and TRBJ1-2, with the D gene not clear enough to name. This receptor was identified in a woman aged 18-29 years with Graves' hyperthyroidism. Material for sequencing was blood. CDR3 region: CASSLGPGTMGYGYTF. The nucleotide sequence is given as TGTGCCAGCAGCTTAGGCCCAGGTACGATGGGCTATGGCTACACCTTC.